The 7 T cell receptor beta chains below come from one sample, sequenced in a study of Graves' ophthalmopathy and Graves' hyperthyroidism. Investigators amplified TCR beta CDR3 regions from RNA transcripts. An initial RT-PCR round employing HTBI primers preceded a second-round multiplex PCR. TCRdb analysed the multiplex PCR reads with MiXCR anew, one entry per CDR3 protein. The repertoire holds 1 million to 1.3 million distinct CDR3 sequences, with about two fifths as singletons. The specimen sequenced was peripheral blood or thyroid tissue (not recorded which). Every receptor here comes from an adult man with Graves' hyperthyroidism.

This clonotype occurred many times. V and J are TRBV20-1 and TRBJ2-2, with TRBD2 matching 7 bases. The length of the CDR3 is 15 residues. The J segment lost 0 bases and the V segment lost 5 bases, leaving 6 bases of the junction unmatched. Germline values: CDR1 DFQATT, CDR2 SNEGSKA (reference sequence). The CDR3 DNA is TGCAGTGCTGGGGAGCGGGGAACGAACACCGGGGAGCTGTTTTTT. It is translated as CSAGERGTNTGELFF.

This clonotype was counted at least ten times. The CDR3 nucleotides are TGCGCCAGCAGCGCGGGACAGAACACCGGGGAGCTGTTTTTT. Translated: CASSAGQNTGELFF. The gene calls are TRBV5-1 and TRBJ2-2; tentatively, D is TRBD1 or TRBD2 (6 bases each). V was pared by 4 bases and J by 1 base, with 8 bases between. The CDR3 sequence is 14 residues long. The germline V gene has CDR1 SGHRS and CDR2 YFSETQ.

The rearrangement links TRBV7-8 to TRBJ1-5; 9 positions agree with TRBD1. The germline V gene has CDR1 SGHVS and CDR2 FQNEAQ. Trimming at V came to 2 bases and at J to 3 bases, leaving 5 bases not matched to a gene. The CDR3 has 16 amino acids. The CDR3 region has the DNA TGTGCCAGCAGCTTATCCGGGACAGGGACCAATCAGCCCCAGCATTTT. This gives the protein CASSLSGTGTNQPQHF. Complete variable domain (other parts from reference TRBV7-8 and TRBJ1-5): GAGVSQSPRYKVAKRGQDVALRCDPISGHVSLFWYQQALGQGPEFLTYFQNEAQLDKSGLPSDRFFAERPEGSVSTLKIQRTQQEDSAVYLCASSLSGTGTNQPQHFGDGTRLSIL.

This clonotype was counted only a few times. The chain employs TRBV13 and TRBJ1-1; D might be TRBD1 (5 bases). The CDR3 is 14 amino acids. Germline values: CDR1 PRHDT, CDR2 FYEKMQ (reference sequence). V was trimmed by 2 bases and J by 4 bases, leaving 11 bases between them. CDR3 DNA sequence: TGTGCCAGCAGCTTAAAGAGGGGTTCCACTGAAGCTTTCTTT. Encoded protein: CASSLKRGSTEAFF.

This chain connects TRBV7-9 to TRBJ1-3; D possibly corresponds to TRBD1 (5 bases). The V end was cut by 3 bases, the J end by 1 base, with 22 bases between. The CDR3 length is 19 residues. CDR1 SEHNR and CDR2 FQNEAQ come from the germline V gene (reference sequence). The CDR3 bases are TGTGCCAGCAGCTTGAGGGGAAACGGGGTTCGCTTATCTGGAAACACCATATATTTT. Amino acids: CASSLRGNGVRLSGNTIYF.

At least ten counts were recorded for this clonotype. V is TRBV7-9 and J is TRBJ2-7; TRBD2 aligns across 7 bases. The CDR3 sequence is 14 residues long. From germline, CDR1 is SEHNR and CDR2 FQNEAQ (reference sequence). V shed 1 base, J shed 5 bases, and the junction held 5 bases outside the gene matches. In nucleotides, the CDR3 is TGTGCCAGCAGCTTAGGTGGCGGGAGAAACGAGCAGTACTTC. It codes for CASSLGGGRNEQYF.

There are many counts of this clonotype. The CDR3 loop reads CASALTGYYQPQHF. The CDR3 DNA reads as TGTGCCAGTGCGTTGACAGGTTATTATCAGCCCCAGCATTTT. The chain links TRBV19 to TRBJ1-5; maybe TRBD1 (6 bases). The V end lost 8 bases, the J end lost 5 bases, and 16 bases lay between the germline ends. The CDR3 runs to 14 residues. CDR1 and CDR2 (germline): LNHDA, SQIVND (reference sequence).